These 19 T cell receptor beta chains were sequenced from one sample in a study of blood T cells in healthy people across ages. PCR was performed a second time for 7 to 11 cycles using a sample-barcoded 5' primer and a J-beta primer mix. TCRdb itself ran the 5' RACE reads through MiXCR, one entry per CDR3 protein. Of 800,000 to 1,000,000 distinct CDR3 sequences listed, around 49% are singletons. The sample taken for sequencing was blood. These receptors all come from a man aged 25 to 40 in good health.

The chain couples TRBV28 to TRBJ2-5; 9 positions match TRBD1. TRBJ2-7 explains the end of the DNA better; the J call may be wrong. Germline lookup yields CDR1 MDHEN and CDR2 SYDVKM. The CDR3 is 15 amino acids. The CDR3 spells CASSLLGQGGFEQYF. CDR3 nucleotide sequence: TGTGCCAGCAGTCTACTGGGACAGGGTGGATTCGAGCAGTACTTC.

J is TRBJ2-7 and V is TRBV12-3 or TRBV12-4; the D gene is possibly TRBD1 (5 bases). Trimming removed 7 bases at V and 7 bases at J, with 20 bases between. CDR3 size: 14 residues. CDR3 coding DNA: TGTGCCAGCACACCCAGGGAAGTGGGGAATGAGCAGTACTTC. It yields the protein CASTPREVGNEQYF.

This chain uses TRBV7-2 with TRBJ2-5; TRBD1 agrees at 7 bases. The CDR3 is 17 residues long. V shed 0 bases, J shed 2 bases, and the junction held 9 bases outside the gene matches. Per germline, CDR1 SGHTA and CDR2 FQGNSA. Here the CDR3 DNA reads TGTGCCAGCAGCTTAGCGCTCATGACAGGGCATCAAGAGACCCAGTACTTC. Amino acids: CASSLALMTGHQETQYF.

The J gene is TRBJ2-1, the V gene TRBV9; 8 bases are a match to TRBD2. V shed 1 base, J shed 5 bases, and the junction held 2 bases outside the gene matches. The CDR3 is 14 amino acids. Germline V CDR1 and CDR2: SGDLS, YYNGEE. In DNA form, the CDR3 reads TGTGCCAGCAGCGTACGGGAGGGGAACAATGAGCAGTTCTTC. Translating it yields CASSVREGNNEQFF.

This clonotype occurred a few times. V gene TRBV5-1 combines with J gene TRBJ1-1; D perhaps matches TRBD1 (5 bases). Germline V CDR1 and CDR2: SGHRS, YFSETQ. With 0 bases removed from V and 6 bases from J, the gap between germline ends came to 15 bases. This CDR3 contains 15 residues. The CDR3 DNA follows: TGCGCCAGCAGCTTGGAAGGGAGGGACGTACCTGAAGCTTTCTTT. This codes for CASSLEGRDVPEAFF.

V and J are TRBV5-1 and TRBJ2-5, with D unresolved. The germline CDR1 and CDR2 sequences are SGHRS and YFSETQ. Trimming took off 4 bases at V and 1 base at J, with 14 bases between the two ends. The CDR3 consists of 15 residues. The CDR3 is CASSPYYSSQETQYF. CDR3 nucleotides: TGCGCCAGCAGCCCGTACTACAGTTCCCAAGAGACCCAGTACTTC.

This clonotype appeared a single time. CDR3 sequence: CASSFGTGPDTQYF. CDR3 nucleotides: TGTGCCAGCAGCTTCGGGACAGGGCCAGATACGCAGTATTTT. The chain links TRBV7-2 to TRBJ2-3; 9 positions agree with TRBD1. The CDR3 sequence is 14 residues long. The germline V gene encodes CDR1 SGHTA and CDR2 FQGNSA. The V gene end was trimmed by 3 bases and the J gene end by 4 bases; junction bases not matched to a gene: 2.

The V and J genes are TRBV2 and TRBJ2-5; D assignment may be TRBD1 or TRBD2 (5 bases each). The CDR3 has 15 residues. Trimming removed 7 bases from V and 2 bases from J, with 17 bases in between. The V gene's germline CDR1 is SNHLY and CDR2 FYNNEI. CDR3 residues: CASTKIGTLQETQYF. CDR3 DNA: TGTGCCAGCACCAAAATCGGGACGTTGCAAGAGACCCAGTACTTC.

V usage is TRBV3-1 and J usage is TRBJ2-7; 9 bases map to TRBD1. Gene TRBJ2-4 matches the end of the DNA better, so the J call may be wrong. CDR1 LGHDT and CDR2 YNNKEL come from the germline V gene (reference sequence). CDR3 length: 15 amino acids. This chain's CDR3 is CASSQETGGGNIQYF. The CDR3 DNA sequence: TGTGCCAGCAGCCAAGAGACAGGGGGAGGGAACATTCAGTACTTC.

J is TRBJ2-1 and V is TRBV2; 7 bases match TRBD2. The CDR3 has 15 residues. J gave up 1 base and V 8 bases, and 8 bases lay outside the gene matches. Germline CDR1 reads SNHLY; CDR2 reads FYNNEI. The DNA of the CDR3 is TGTGCCAGCCACCCTACAGCGGGGTCCTACAATGAGCAGTTCTTC. Protein: CASHPTAGSYNEQFF.

The chain has TRBV29-1 and TRBJ2-5, with D perhaps being TRBD1 or TRBD2 (5 bases each). The assigned J gene may be wrong: the sequence end matches TRBJ2-1 better. The CDR3 sequence is 14 residues long. Germline V gives CDR1 SQVTM, CDR2 ANQGSEA. CDR3: CSVEGVRGQETQFF. CDR3 bases: TGCAGCGTTGAAGGAGTGAGGGGCCAAGAGACCCAGTTCTTC.

The chain recombines TRBV6-5 with TRBJ2-1; 9 bases align to TRBD1. The J segment lost 5 bases and the V segment lost 5 bases, leaving 7 bases of the junction unmatched. The germline V gene has CDR1 MNHEY and CDR2 SVGAGI. This CDR3 contains 15 residues. CDR3 DNA: TGTGCCAGCAGTAGGGACAGGGACGACAACAATGAGCAGTTCTTC. This sequence encodes CASSRDRDDNNEQFF.

The chain joins TRBV29-1 to TRBJ2-7, with 7 bases identical to TRBD1. Germline V gene sequence: CDR1 SQVTM, CDR2 ANQGSEA. Trimming cost V 5 bases and J 3 bases; bases outside gene matches: 10. The CDR3 extends over 14 amino acids. The CDR3 sequence: CSVQVRQGGYEQYF. CDR3 sequence (DNA): TGCAGCGTTCAGGTTCGACAGGGCGGCTACGAGCAGTACTTC.

The chain combines TRBV3-1 with TRBJ2-1; D gene unclear. V was shortened by 0 bases and J by 9 bases, with 9 bases between the two germline ends. The germline V gene encodes CDR1 LGHDT and CDR2 YNNKEL (reference sequence). The CDR3 has 13 residues. The chain's CDR3 is CASSQEGPGEQFF. DNA of the CDR3: TGTGCCAGCAGCCAAGAAGGACCAGGTGAGCAGTTCTTC.

The J gene is TRBJ2-1, the V gene TRBV6-5; TRBD2 matches 15 bases. The DNA end lines up better with TRBJ2-7; the J call may be wrong. Germline-derived CDR1 and CDR2 are MNHEY and SVGAGI. This CDR3 is 16 amino acids long. This chain's CDR3 is CASRTRTSGRDYEQYF. Here the CDR3 DNA reads TGTGCCAGCAGAACCAGGACTAGCGGGAGGGACTACGAGCAGTACTTC.

The V call is TRBV29-1, the J call TRBJ1-1; D remains unclear. The CDR3 sequence is 13 residues long. Germline CDR1 and CDR2: SQVTM and ANQGSEA. Trimming cost V 4 bases and J 2 bases, with 11 bases left between them. The CDR3 DNA reads as TGCAGCGTTGTAAGGGAGAAAAACACTGAAGCTTTCTTT. Translation gives CSVVREKNTEAFF.

V and J are TRBV29-1 and TRBJ1-2; TRBD1 agrees at 8 bases. Germline CDR1 is SQVTM and CDR2 is ANQGSEA. With 7 bases clipped from V and 9 bases from J, the junction kept 10 bases outside the gene matches. The CDR3 loop spans 12 amino acids. Here the CDR3 reads CSARTGSSSYTF. The CDR3 DNA reads TGCAGCGCCCGGACAGGGTCTTCCAGCTACACCTTC.

This sequence joins TRBV2 and TRBJ1-4; perhaps TRBD1 as D (5 bases). The CDR3 sequence is 14 residues long. Trimming took off 6 bases at V and 5 bases at J, with 13 bases between the two ends. CDR1 is SNHLY and CDR2 is FYNNEI in the germline V gene. For the CDR3, the DNA is TGTGCCAGCAGCTGGGGCAGGGAGAATGAAAAACTGTTTTTT. Translated, it gives CASSWGRENEKLFF. Combining the CDR3 with reference TRBV2 and TRBJ1-4 gives the whole variable domain EPEVTQTPSHQVTQMGQEVILRCVPISNHLYFYWYRQILGQKVEFLVSFYNNEISEKSEIFDDQFSVERPDGSNFTLKIRSTKLEDSAMYFCASSWGRENEKLFFGSGTQLSVL.

Of note for this clonotype: This may be a read error, as it is one base from a much larger clone. The J gene is TRBJ2-3, the V gene TRBV6-6; D remains unclear. Germline loops: CDR1 MNHNY, CDR2 SVGAGI (reference sequence). Trimming shortened V by 8 bases and J by 5 bases, and 14 bases separated the two germline ends. The CDR3 spans 13 residues. CDR3 residues: CASGASGVDTQYF. The CDR3 coding sequence is TGTGCCAGCGGAGCGTCGGGTGTAGATACGCAGTATTTT.